What follows are 18 T cell receptor beta chains derived from one specimen sequenced in a study of CD8+ T cells in alopecia areata. Extraction and reverse transcription of RNA yielded cDNA as the sequencing template. Produced via immunoSEQ multiplex PCR; TCRdb's table is partial and in-frame only. The table lists 55,000 to 70,000 clones, about 45% of them singletons. Sequencing was performed on CD8+ T cells sorted from blood, taken at week 0. The receptor source for this set is a human donor with alopecia areata.

This clone was seen only a few times. The DNA of the CDR3 is TGTGCCAGCAGCCAACGACTAGCGGGAGAAACAGATACGCAGTATTTT. Protein: CASSQRLAGETDTQYF. The chain combines TRBV7-6 with TRBJ2-3; 12 nucleotides agree with TRBD2. V dropped 5 bases and J dropped 3; count of bases not matched to a gene: 6. The CDR3 contains 16 residues. Germline V CDR1 and CDR2: SGHVS, FNYEAQ.

This clone has a single count. This sequence joins TRBV12-5 and TRBJ1-2, with no clear D. Germline CDR1 is LGHNT and CDR2 is FRNRAP. The ends were cut back, 1 base at V and 8 bases at J, with 11 bases in the middle. The length of the CDR3 is 13 residues. CDR3 protein: CASGLASIWGYTF. The CDR3 DNA reads TGTGCTAGTGGTTTGGCCTCCATATGGGGCTACACCTTC.

This clone was seen more than once but under ten times. The chain is built from TRBV30 and TRBJ2-3; no definite D call. The CDR3 has 13 residues. Germline V CDR1 and CDR2: GTSNPN, SVGIG (reference sequence). V gave up 0 bases and J gave up 0 bases, with 4 bases separating them. The CDR3 DNA reads TGTGCCTGGAGTGTAGCGAGCACAGATACGCAGTATTTT. Amino acid sequence: CAWSVASTDTQYF.

Comments on this clone: With a much larger clone just one base away, this may be a read error. V usage is TRBV6-4 and J usage is TRBJ2-1; D is uncertain. The CDR3 length is 12 residues. CDR1 and CDR2 from the germline V gene are MRHNA and SNTAGT. DNA for the CDR3: TGTGCCGGCAGTGACCTCAGGAATGAGCAGTTCTTC. Protein product: CAGSDLRNEQFF.

The sample holds a few counts of this clone. The chain is built from TRBV4-1 and TRBJ1-1, with D tentatively TRBD1 (6 bases). Trimming removed 3 bases from V and 1 base from J, with 15 bases in between. Germline V gene data show CDR1 as MGHRA and CDR2 as YSYEKL. This CDR3 is built from 16 residues. The CDR3 nucleotides read TGCGCCAGCAGCCACGCATCGGGGGCGGAGAACACTGAAGCTTTCTTT. Translated, it gives CASSHASGAENTEAFF.

The chain joins TRBV5-6 to TRBJ2-7; D might be TRBD2 (6 bases). Per germline, CDR1 SGHDT and CDR2 YYEEEE. The CDR3 consists of 14 residues. Trimming stripped 4 bases from V and 6 bases from J, with 17 bases between. Written as DNA, the CDR3 is TGTGCCAGCAGCCCCACGGGACTTACCCCCGAGCAGTACTTC. Protein product: CASSPTGLTPEQYF.

This clone appeared once. The CDR3 nucleotides are TGCGCCAGCAGCCAAGCGGCGGGAGGTACGTACGAGCAGTACTTC. It is translated as CASSQAAGGTYEQYF. The chain links TRBV4-1 to TRBJ2-7; 8 bases align to TRBD2. CDR1 is MGHRA and CDR2 is YSYEKL in the germline V gene. With V trimmed by 1 base and J by 4 bases, 6 bases remained unmatched. The CDR3 covers 15 residues.

This clone was found a few times. This rearrangement joins TRBV2 to TRBJ2-1; D is undetermined. V gave up 7 bases and J gave up 8 bases, with 0 bases separating them. Per germline, CDR1 SNHLY and CDR2 FYNNEI. The CDR3 has 8 residues. The CDR3 loop is CASNEQFF. The CDR3 coding sequence is TGTGCCAGCAATGAGCAGTTCTTC.

This clone was counted between two and nine times. The chain couples TRBV29-1 to TRBJ2-2; 12 bases line up with TRBD1. The junction had 9 bases not matched to a gene; V was cut back by 6 bases and J by 4 bases. There are 16 residues in the CDR3. Germline-derived CDR1 and CDR2 are SQVTM and ANQGSEA. The DNA of the CDR3 is TGCAGCGTGCGGGACAGGGGGCGTCGGGTCACCGGGGAGCTGTTTTTT. This codes for CSVRDRGRRVTGELFF.

Only a few counts were recorded for this clone. Here the CDR3 reads CASSPGTGTNQPQHF. CDR3 nucleotides: TGCGCCAGCAGCCCGGGGACAGGGACTAATCAGCCCCAGCATTTT. The rearrangement uses TRBV5-1 and TRBJ1-5; 9 positions agree with TRBD1. The germline V gene has CDR1 SGHRS and CDR2 YFSETQ. CDR3 size: 15 residues. V gave up 4 bases and J gave up 4 bases; unmatched junction bases: 6.

The chain is built from TRBV29-1 and TRBJ2-5; the match to TRBD1 covers 9 bases. The junction had 4 bases not matched to a gene; V was cut back by 6 bases and J by 2 bases. The CDR3 has 13 amino acids. Germline CDR1 and CDR2: SQVTM and ANQGSEA. The CDR3 DNA sequence: TGCAGCGTCGCCGGGACAGGGCAAGAGACCCAGTACTTC. It encodes CSVAGTGQETQYF. The full variable domain, completed using reference TRBV29-1 and TRBJ2-5, is SAVISQKPSRDICQRGTSLTIQCQVDSQVTMMFWYRQQPGQSLTLIATANQGSEATYESGFVIDKFPISRPNLTFSTLTVSNMSPEDSSIYLCSVAGTGQETQYFGPGTRLLVL.

The chain carries TRBV13 and TRBJ2-5; either TRBD1 or TRBD2 may supply D (5 bases each). Looked up from germline, CDR1 is PRHDT and CDR2 is FYEKMQ (reference sequence). Between the trimmed V and J ends, which lost 5 bases and 5 bases, there was a span of 15 bases. This CDR3 comprises 14 residues. The CDR3 here is CASSLLRDPETQYF. CDR3 DNA sequence: TGTGCCAGCAGCCTACTCCGGGACCCCGAGACCCAGTACTTC.

The chain is built from TRBV29-1 and TRBJ2-1; tentatively, D is TRBD2 (6 bases). The V end was cut by 1 base, the J end by 10 bases, with 11 bases between. CDR3 length equals 12 residues. The V gene's germline CDR1 is SQVTM and CDR2 ANQGSEA. The CDR3: CSVEVGGLEQFF. The CDR3 coding sequence is TGCAGCGTTGAAGTCGGAGGGCTCGAGCAGTTCTTC.

This clone was seen more than once but under ten times. This CDR3 is also generated by other DNA sequences in the sample. For the CDR3, the DNA is TGCAGCGTTGTCAATGGGATTTCTGAAGCTTTCTTT. Translation: CSVVNGISEAFF. The chain uses TRBV29-1 and TRBJ1-1; D is undetermined. The CDR3 totals 12 residues. The germline CDR1 and CDR2 sequences are SQVTM and ANQGSEA. With 4 bases removed from V and 6 bases from J, the gap between germline ends came to 12 bases.

Only a few counts were recorded for this clone. The chain carries TRBV6-1 and TRBJ1-1; the D gene is possibly TRBD1 (6 bases). This CDR3 comprises 14 residues. The germline CDR1 and CDR2 sequences are MNHNS and SASEGT. With 6 bases removed from V and 0 bases from J, the gap between germline ends came to 11 bases. The CDR3, as DNA: TGTGCCAGCAGCCCAGGGGTGATGAACACTGAAGCTTTCTTT. Translation: CASSPGVMNTEAFF.

This clone was counted only a few times. The chain employs TRBV9 and TRBJ2-5; possible D gene TRBD1, 5 bases. Per germline, CDR1 SGDLS and CDR2 YYNGEE. The CDR3 is 13 amino acids. The V gene lost 1 base and the J gene lost 4 bases, with 8 bases spanning the gap. The CDR3 coding sequence is TGTGCCAGCAGCGTATGGCAGGGAGAGACCCAGTACTTC. Protein: CASSVWQGETQYF.

This rearrangement joins TRBV28 to TRBJ2-5, with D possibly TRBD1 on 5 matching bases. Trimming pared 5 bases from V and 7 bases from J, leaving 17 bases between. Germline V gives CDR1 MDHEN, CDR2 SYDVKM. The CDR3 runs 14 residues. CDR3 sequence reads: CASSPPRGHRTQYF. In DNA, the CDR3 is TGTGCCAGCAGTCCCCCCCGAGGACACAGGACCCAGTACTTC.

The genes are TRBV4-1 and TRBJ2-5, with 8 bases aligning to TRBD2. CDR3 length equals 15 residues. Trimming took 4 bases from V and 7 from J; bases not matched to a gene: 11. Germline V gene lookup returns CDR1 MGHRA and CDR2 YSYEKL. CDR3 sequence (DNA): TGCGCCAGCAGCCGAACTAGCGGCGCCCAATTGACCCAGTACTTC. Translated: CASSRTSGAQLTQYF.